A single T cell receptor beta chain is shown here with its context. The data originate from a study of blood T cell repertoires in COVID-19. Study-level background: Samples representing acute and convalescent COVID-19 were sourced from the United States, Italy and Spain. PBMCs, B-cell-depleted T cells, or T cells were the source of the cDNA or gDNA that made up the material.

CDR1 and CDR2 (germline): LGHDT, YNNKEL (reference sequence). The CDR3 is made up of 15 amino acids. V was cut by 3 bases and J by 5 bases, with 13 bases left in between. Assay used: immunoSEQ multiplex PCR; TCRdb lists only in-frame clones, some missing. Counted here are over 90,000 clones, 70% to 90% occurring once; the ten biggest clones make up roughly 3.6%. The sample comprised peripheral blood. The source of this sequence is a woman in her sixties or seventies with acute or convalescent COVID-19. The chain joins TRBV3-1 (or the pseudogene TRBV3-2) to TRBJ2-2, with a weak D call TRBD1 (5 bases). DNA of the CDR3: TGTGCCAGCAGCCACCAGACAGCCAATACCGGGGAGCTGTTTTTT. Translation: CASSHQTANTGELFF.